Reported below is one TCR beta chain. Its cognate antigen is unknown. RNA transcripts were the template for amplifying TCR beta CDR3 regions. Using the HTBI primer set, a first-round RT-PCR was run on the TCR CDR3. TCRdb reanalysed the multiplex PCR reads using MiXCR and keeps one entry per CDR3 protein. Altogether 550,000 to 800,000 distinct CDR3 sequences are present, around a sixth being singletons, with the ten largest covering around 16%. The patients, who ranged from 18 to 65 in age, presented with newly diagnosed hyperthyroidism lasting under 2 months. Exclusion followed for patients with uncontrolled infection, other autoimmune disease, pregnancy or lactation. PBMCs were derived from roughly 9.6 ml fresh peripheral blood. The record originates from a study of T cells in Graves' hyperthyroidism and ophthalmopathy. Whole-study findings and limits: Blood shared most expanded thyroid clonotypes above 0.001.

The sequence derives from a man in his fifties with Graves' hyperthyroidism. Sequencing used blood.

The CDR3 DNA follows: TGTGCCAGTAGTCCAGCGACAGGGGGCTATGGCTACACCTTC. As protein: CASSPATGGYGYTF. The V and J genes are TRBV19 and TRBJ1-2, with 9 bases lining up with TRBD1. J was trimmed by 4 bases and V by 5 bases; bases with no gene match: 5. Germline lookup yields CDR1 LNHDA and CDR2 SQIVND (reference sequence). The CDR3 has 14 residues.